This TCR beta chain came from a study of shared clonotypes between healthy human individuals. The assay was immunoSEQ multiplex PCR, and TCRdb's table has in-frame clones only and misses some. Among more than 2 million clones listed, under 97% were seen once. The V gene end was trimmed by 3 bases and the J gene end by 3 bases; junction bases not matched to a gene: 6. Germline assignment: CDR1 SGHDN and CDR2 FVKESK. The CDR3 runs 15 residues. This sequence joins TRBV14 and TRBJ2-7; the match to TRBD2 covers 9 bases. The TCR comes from a man aged 18 to 29 in good health. The specimen sequenced was naive CD4+ T cells sorted from blood. Indicated subset: CD45RA+ positively selected. CDR3 bases: TGTGCCAGCAGCCATAGGCTAGCGGGAATCTACGAGCAGTACTTC. Amino acids: CASSHRLAGIYEQYF.